This T cell receptor (beta chain) was found in a study of regulatory T cells in long-lasting Graves disease. Time point described: newly diagnosed GD, antithyroid drugs for less than 3 months. The TCR library was made from RNA that had been extracted from PBMCs in TRIzol. This clonotype has at least ten counts. Its antigen remains unidentified. The trim removed 5 bases at V and 8 bases at J, leaving 5 bases unmatched. CDR1 and CDR2 (germline): LNHDA, SQIVND (reference sequence). The CDR3 has 12 amino acids. Whole-study findings and limits: Persistent disease was associated with favored TRBV28 usage and with favored use of TRBJ1-2 and TRBJ2-5. Patients with persistent disease shared fewer than 3,500 public clonotypes, outpacing the approximately 920 shared by new patients. The researchers studied only peripheral blood, not thyroid tissue.

Construction of TCR beta libraries relied on iRepertoire HTBI primers and on Arm-PCR targeting CDR3 regions. TCRdb re-called the multiplex PCR reads with MiXCR, one entry per CDR3 protein. Of some 200,000 distinct CDR3 sequences listed, around a fifth were seen once; the top ten hold approximately 10%. A further study also used this sample, focusing on T cells in Graves' hyperthyroidism and ophthalmopathy.

The clonotype was recovered from a woman in her twenties or thirties with Graves disease. The chain uses TRBV19 and TRBJ1-2; 7 bases align to TRBD1. The starting material was peripheral blood mononuclear cells (PBMCs), obtained at new diagnosis, from a patient treated with antithyroid drugs. CDR3 protein: CASSHWDSGYTF. CDR3 DNA sequence: TGTGCCAGTAGTCACTGGGACAGCGGCTACACCTTC.